This T cell receptor (beta chain) originates from a study of radiotherapy plus CTLA-4 blockade in lung cancer. Losses at the gene ends were 0 bases for V and 3 bases for J; bases not matched to a gene: 0. Per germline, CDR1 SGHTA and CDR2 FQGTGA. This CDR3 has 15 residues. Notes on this clone: Antigen: not known.

Findings of the study overall: Expansion of tumor-derived TCR clones was observed in blood after radiotherapy plus ipilimumab.

Focal radiation plus CTLA-4 blockade with ipilimumab was given to patients with chemo-refractory metastatic non-small-cell lung cancer. Some clones are missing from TCRdb's copy, which holds only in-frame ones; the method was immunoSEQ multiplex PCR. The sample lists tens of thousands of clones, 73% occurring once. This TCR was sampled from a human donor with non-small cell lung cancer who had stable disease on radiotherapy plus ipilimumab. The chain employs TRBV7-3 and TRBJ2-1; 9 bases are shared with TRBD2. The sample in question was peripheral blood, obtained from a patient treated with radiotherapy plus ipilimumab. The CDR3 nucleotides read TGTGCCAGCAGCTTAACTAGCGGGGGCTACAATGAGCAGTTCTTC. The encoded protein is CASSLTSGGYNEQFF.